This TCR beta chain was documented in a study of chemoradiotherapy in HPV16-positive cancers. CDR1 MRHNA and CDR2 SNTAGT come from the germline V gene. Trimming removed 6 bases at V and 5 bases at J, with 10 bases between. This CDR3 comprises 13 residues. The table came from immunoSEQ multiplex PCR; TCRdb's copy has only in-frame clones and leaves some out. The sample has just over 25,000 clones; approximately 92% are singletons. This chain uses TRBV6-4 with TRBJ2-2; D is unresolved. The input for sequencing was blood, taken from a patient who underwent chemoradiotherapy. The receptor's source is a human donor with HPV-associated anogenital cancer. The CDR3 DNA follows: TGTGCCAGCAGGGCCTTAGGGACCGGGGAGCTGTTTTTT. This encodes CASRALGTGELFF.